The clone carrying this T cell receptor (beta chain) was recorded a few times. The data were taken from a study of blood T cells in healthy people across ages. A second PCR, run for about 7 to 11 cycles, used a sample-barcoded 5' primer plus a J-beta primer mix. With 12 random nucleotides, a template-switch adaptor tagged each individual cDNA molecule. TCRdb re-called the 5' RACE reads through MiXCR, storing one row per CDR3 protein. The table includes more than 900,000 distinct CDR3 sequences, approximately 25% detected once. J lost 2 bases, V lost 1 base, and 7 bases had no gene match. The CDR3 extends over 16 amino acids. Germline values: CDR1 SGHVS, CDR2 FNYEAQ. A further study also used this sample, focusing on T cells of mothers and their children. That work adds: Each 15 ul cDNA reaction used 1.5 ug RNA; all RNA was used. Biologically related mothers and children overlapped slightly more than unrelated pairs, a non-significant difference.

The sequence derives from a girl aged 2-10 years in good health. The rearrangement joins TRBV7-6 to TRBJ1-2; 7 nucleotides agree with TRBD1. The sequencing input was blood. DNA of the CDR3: TGTGCCAGCAGCTTAGGAACAGGGGCCGAGAACTATGGCTACACCTTC. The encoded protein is CASSLGTGAENYGYTF.